The entry below describes one T cell receptor (beta chain). No antigen is known for it. This may be a read error: a much more frequent sequence differs by one nucleotide. The CDR3 covers 12 residues. Germline CDR1 MDHEN, CDR2 SYDVKM. The data derive from a study of blood T cells in healthy people across ages. About the study: Per every two T cells, about one barcoded beta molecule was captured by template switching.

A J-beta primer mix and a sample-barcoded 5' primer were used in a second PCR of roughly 6 to 11 cycles. TCRdb fed the 5' RACE reads into MiXCR, producing one record per CDR3 protein. Of hundreds of thousands of distinct CDR3 sequences in the sample, less than 40% were seen once. Broader study findings: Measured against age, TCR beta diversity per million T cells decreased in a roughly linear manner.

Healthy Caucasian individuals from Russia aged roughly 6 to 90 served as donors. The source of this sequence is a woman of 80 years or more in good health. The chain recombines TRBV28 with TRBJ1-2; TRBD1 matches 7 bases. Specimen: blood. In DNA form, the CDR3 reads TGTGTCAGCTTGGACAGGTCCTATGGCTACACCTTC. Amino acid sequence: CVSLDRSYGYTF.